Reported below is one TCR beta chain. Its specificity is not known. The entry originates in a study of T cell responses to AZD1222 COVID-19 vaccine. Whole-study results and caveats: At baseline, seropositivity was found in only 5 to 7 AZD1222 recipients. Clonal diversity was possibly underestimated, and the donors were mostly white British, with more females. Spike-wide vaccine-associated CD4 TCRs dominated at 160-218 and 743-854.

This CDR3 is built from 15 residues. Germline V CDR1 and CDR2: LNHDA, SQIVND (reference sequence). V was trimmed by 5 bases and J by 3 bases, leaving 17 bases between them. Profiling relied on immunoSEQ multiplex PCR, and the TCRdb table lists in-frame clones only, not all of them. The table includes some 100,000 clones, roughly 86% detected once. The source is an adult in good health. The genes are TRBV19 and TRBJ2-7, with TRBD2 as a possible D gene (6 bases). This sample comprised peripheral blood, obtained on day 0 of AZD1222 vaccination. CDR3 nucleotide sequence: TGTGCCAGTAGTCTACCATTTTCCGGGGGCTACGAGCAGTACTTC. Protein product: CASSLPFSGGYEQYF.